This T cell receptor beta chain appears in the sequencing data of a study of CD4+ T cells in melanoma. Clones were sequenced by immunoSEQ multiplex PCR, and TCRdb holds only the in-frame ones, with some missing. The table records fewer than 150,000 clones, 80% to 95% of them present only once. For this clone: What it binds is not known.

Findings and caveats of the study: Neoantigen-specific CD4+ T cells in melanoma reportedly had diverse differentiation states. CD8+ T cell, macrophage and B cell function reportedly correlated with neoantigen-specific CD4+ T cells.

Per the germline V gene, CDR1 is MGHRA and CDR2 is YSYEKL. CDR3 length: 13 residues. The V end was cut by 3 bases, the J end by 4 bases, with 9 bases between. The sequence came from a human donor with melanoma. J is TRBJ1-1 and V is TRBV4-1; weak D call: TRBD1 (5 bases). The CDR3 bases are TGCGCCAGCAGCCAGTTTAGGGGCACTGAAGCTTTCTTT. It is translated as CASSQFRGTEAFF.